This T cell receptor (beta chain) derives from a study of Graves' ophthalmopathy and Graves' hyperthyroidism listed by TCRdb under 2018. Context from the whole study: Hyperthyroidism was defined as stable when no progression to ophthalmopathy occurred within 18 months of follow-up. An independent validation cohort was composed of fewer than 20 hyperthyroidism patients and around 15 patients who later progressed from hyperthyroidism to ophthalmopathy. TCR beta repertoire signatures were used to distinguish Graves' ophthalmopathy from Graves' hyperthyroidism and to predict progression to ophthalmopathy. Following sampling, methimazole starting at 30 mg daily was administered to hyperthyroidism patients, and high-dose intravenous methylprednisolone was administered to ophthalmopathy patients. To explore V-J signatures that distinguish ophthalmopathy from hyperthyroidism, a discovery set of about a hundred patients was enrolled, made up of 40 to 45 with ophthalmopathy and 57 with stable hyperthyroidism. In total, 135 blood samples were TCR-sequenced: 40 to 45 ophthalmopathy, some 72 hyperthyroidism and some 17 hyperthyroidism-to-ophthalmopathy patients. In roughly 6 hyperthyroidism patients, T-cell repertoires of thyroid tissue and blood were compared. What the study reported, not specific to this receptor: The 13-signature model separated ophthalmopathy from stable hyperthyroidism with approximately 85% sensitivity and about 81% specificity in cross-validation, and 80%/75% in the test set. No statistical method was used to predetermine the sample size, and group allocation was not hidden from the investigators. Most expanded thyroid clonotypes with a frequency above 0.001 also appeared in blood, which suggests that blood repertoires may reflect the immune response in the thyroid. In validation, the model predicted ophthalmopathy progression with more than 70% sensitivity and roughly 72% specificity; more than ten predicted patients were CT-confirmed with GO in a median of 6.5 months.

The sample holds many counts of this clonotype. The antigen it binds to is not known. Per-base qualities were not stored, and no clone one base away is much larger. For repertoire sequencing, TCR beta CDR3 regions were amplified from RNA transcripts. HTBI primers and the Qiagen OneStep RT-PCR kit were used in a first-round RT-PCR, which was followed by a second-round multiplex PCR, size selection and purification. Libraries were sequenced on an Illumina HiSeq2000 using paired-end 100 bp reads. Regarding the original processing steps: Reads were processed with SOAPnuke, discarding reads with adapters, uncalled bases, mean Phred below 15, or no exact constant-primer or identifier match. High-quality paired reads were merged with COPE v1.2.5. Clonotypes were defined as unique nucleotide sequences and were aligned to IMGT TRB V, D and J references using MiTCR v1.1. The analysis was limited to V-J combinations with a frequency above 0.0001, which together covered 98% to 99.2% of repertoires. A TCR clonal expansion and chaos score per V-J combination was defined as the ratio of F50 clonal expansion to chaos observed in the TCRdist matrix. Welch's t-statistics and random forest were used to reduce features to about a dozen V-J combinations, which were fed into a naive Bayes classifier. The Morisita-Horn index was used to measure how similar the thyroid and blood repertoires were. TCRdb cleaned the public reads at Q25 with fastp, built clones with MiXCR and kept in-frame beta chains. Identical CDR3 proteins give one entry, which carries the most common genes and DNA. TCRdb, not the authors, supplied the V and J calls. Present in this sample are about 1.1 million distinct CDR3 sequences, less than 45% of which were seen just once. The ten largest clones add up to 11% of the sample.

Patients with hyperthyroidism were aged 18 to 65 years, had been newly diagnosed, and had a disease duration of less than 2 months. Patients were excluded if they had other autoimmune diseases, uncontrolled infections, pregnancy or lactation. Clinical symptoms, serum thyroxine, TRAb, thyroid ultrasound and orbital computed tomography were used for diagnosis. Total RNA was extracted using Trizol reagent, and RNA quality was checked on an Agilent 2100 Bioanalyzer. V loses 5 bases, J loses 0 bases, and the germline ends lie 7 bases apart. CDR1 is given as SEHNR and CDR2 as FQNEAQ, both from the germline V gene (reference sequence). The CDR3 runs 13 amino acids, cysteine and phenylalanine included. Left in the record is the CDR3 DNA by itself, 39 bases read in frame from the first base.

The receptor was derived from an adult man with Graves' hyperthyroidism. The source material was peripheral blood or thyroid tissue (not recorded which). The chain was built from TRBV7-9 and TRBJ1-2, with the D segment identity uncertain. This receptor carries the CDR3 CASSPESNYGYTF. The DNA sequence follows: TGTGCCAGCAGCCCAGAATCTAACTATGGCTACACCTTC.